The rows below give T cell receptor beta chains drawn from one sample of a study of blood T cell repertoires in COVID-19. Clones were sequenced by immunoSEQ multiplex PCR, and TCRdb holds only the in-frame ones, with some missing. This table has about 120,000 clones, roughly 84% appearing once. The source material was peripheral blood. These receptors were collected from a man between 60 and 70 years old with acute or convalescent COVID-19. The CDR3 runs from the conserved cysteine through the conserved F or W. A D gene is named only where the DNA matches it firmly. Some rows mark clone size as missing; the rest say once, few, many or name a class of expanded clone.

>NA|TRBJ2-7|TRBD2|TRBV6-5
TGTGCCAGCAGGTCTAGCGGGAGAGAGTACGAGCAGTACTTC
CASRSSGREYEQYF
>NA|TRBJ2-3|TRBD2|TRBV9
TGTGCCAGCAGCGTAGATCCAGCGGGAGGTGGGGATACGCAGTATTTT
CASSVDPAGGGDTQYF
>NA|TRBJ2-1|TRBD2|TRBV7-9
TGTGCCAGCACCCCCTCTAGCGGGAGTTGGAATGAGCAGTTCTTC
CASTPSSGSWNEQFF
>NA|TRBJ2-3|NA|TRBV4-3
TGCGCCAGCAGCCAAGCCCCAGGCACAGATACGCAGTATTTT
CASSQAPGTDTQYF
>NA|TRBJ1-4|NA|TRBV10-3
TGTGCCATCAAACCCCAGGGAGGGTCTCATGAAAAACTGTTTTTT
CAIKPQGGSHEKLFF
>NA|TRBJ2-7|TRBD1|TRBV5-1
TGCGCCAGCAGCATTAACAGGGGCGCGGTATCCTCCTACGAGCAGTACTTC
CASSINRGAVSSYEQYF
>NA|TRBJ1-5|NA|TRBV5-4
TGTGCCAGCAGCTCCGGGACACAAAGCAATCAGCCCCAGCATTTT
CASSSGTQSNQPQHF
>NA|TRBJ1-2|NA|TRBV5-1
TGCGCCAGCAGCTTATACAGGGCGGATGGCTACACCTTC
CASSLYRADGYTF
>NA|TRBJ2-1|TRBD2|TRBV23-1
TGCGCCAGCAGTCCCCAACTAGCGGGAGGGCCAAATGAGCAGTTCTTC
CASSPQLAGGPNEQFF
>NA|TRBJ1-2|NA|TRBV5-6
TGTGCCAGCAGCCTCCGCAGTAACTATGGCTACACCTTC
CASSLRSNYGYTF
>once|TRBJ1-4|NA|TRBV28
TGTGCCAGCAGTTCCCCCCTGACACCAACAACTAATGAAAAACTGTTTTTT
CASSSPLTPTTNEKLFF
>NA|TRBJ2-6|NA|TRBV5-1
TGCGCCAGCAGCACGCCGGGACTGACAAACTCTGGGGCCAACGTCCTGACTTTC
CASSTPGLTNSGANVLTF
>once|TRBJ1-1|TRBD1|TRBV7-2
TGTGCCAGCAGGTCGACAGGGGTCACTGAAGCTTTCTTT
CASRSTGVTEAFF
>NA|TRBJ1-1|NA|TRBV7-8
TGTGCCAGCAGCTCGATTGGGGGCCCGGCTGAAGCTTTCTTT
CASSSIGGPAEAFF
>NA|TRBJ2-6|TRBD1|TRBV19
TGTGCCAGTACAGCCCAACCGGGACAGAGTCTTGCTGGGGCCAACGTCCTGACTTTC
CASTAQPGQSLAGANVLTF
>NA|TRBJ1-6|TRBD1|TRBV28
TGTGCCAGCCTTTTGGCCAGGGGGCAGGACCTCCACTTT
CASLLARGQDLHF
>NA|TRBJ2-7|NA|TRBV28
TGTGCCAGCAGCCCTCTTTACGAGCAGTACTTC
CASSPLYEQYF
>few|TRBJ2-3|NA|TRBV6-5
TGTGCCAGCACCTCAGGGACTAGCACAGATACGCAGTATTTT
CASTSGTSTDTQYF
>NA|TRBJ2-1|NA|TRBV7-2
TGTGCCAGCAGCCGGACTACTCATGAGCAGTTCTTC
CASSRTTHEQFF
>NA|TRBJ2-2|NA|TRBV6-1
TGTGCCAGCAGTGAAAGAGCAGGGCTCACCGGGGAGCTGTTTTTT
CASSERAGLTGELFF
>NA|TRBJ2-1|TRBD2|TRBV20-1
TGCAGTGCTAGTCGGACTAGCGGTAGGGATGAGCAGTTCTTC
CSASRTSGRDEQFF
>NA|TRBJ2-1|TRBD1|TRBV7-2
TGTGCCAGCAGCATGGGACAGCCTACCTACAATGAGCAGTTCTTC
CASSMGQPTYNEQFF
>NA|TRBJ2-7|NA|TRBV27
TGTGCCAGCAGTTTAAACAGCTACGAGCAGTACTTC
CASSLNSYEQYF
>NA|TRBJ2-5|TRBD2|TRBV11-2
TGTGCCAGCAGCTCGCATGTCGGGGGACTAGCGGCTCAAGAGACCCAGTACTTC
CASSSHVGGLAAQETQYF
>NA|TRBJ2-5|NA|TRBV28
TGTGCCAGCAGTTATGGTCTAGCAGACCCGCAGGAGACCCAGTACTTC
CASSYGLADPQETQYF
>few|TRBJ2-7|NA|TRBV6-5
TGTGCCAGCAGTCATACAGGGCCCCAGCAGTACTTC
CASSHTGPQQYF
>NA|TRBJ1-2|TRBD1|TRBV15
TGTGCCACCTCCCAAGGACAGGGCTATGGCTACACCTTC
CATSQGQGYGYTF
>once|TRBJ2-1|TRBD2|TRBV4-3
TGCGCCAGCAGCCAAGGACTAGCGGTTTACAATGAGCAGTTCTTC
CASSQGLAVYNEQFF
>once|TRBJ2-7|NA|TRBV18
TGTGCCAGCTCATTACCTCATGGAGGGGAGCAGTACTTC
CASSLPHGGEQYF
>NA|TRBJ1-5|NA|TRBV6-2/TRBV6-3
TGTGCCAGCAGCCACACTTTGGGCGATCAGCCCCAGCATTTT
CASSHTLGDQPQHF
>NA|TRBJ2-5|TRBD2|TRBV12-5
TGTGCTAGTGCCGTAGCGGGGGGAGGAGAGACCCAGTACTTC
CASAVAGGGETQYF
>NA|TRBJ1-4|NA|TRBV7-9
TGTGCCAGCAGCTTAGGGACAGACTCTAATGAAAAACTGTTTTTT
CASSLGTDSNEKLFF
>NA|TRBJ2-3|NA|TRBV20-1
TGCAGTGCTAGTGGGGAGCCCCTAAGTACGCAGTATTTT
CSASGEPLSTQYF